This note documents a single T cell receptor beta chain sequence. Its antigen is as yet unknown. V lost 2 bases and J lost 0, with 14 bases in between. The germline V gene has CDR1 WSHSY and CDR2 SAAADI. The CDR3 runs 16 residues. The sample belongs to a study of blood T cells in healthy people across ages. Study-wide results and limits: Because sorting was not performed, PBMCs prevented conclusive naive versus antigen-experienced comparison. Long-lived and aged donors differed, with more naive CD4+ cells and higher diversity in the long-lived.

Drawing of peripheral blood yielded about 10 milliliters from each donor. Isolation per sample recovered at least 7 million PBMCs. Combining a sample-barcoded 5' primer with a J-beta primer mix, a second PCR ran for 7 to 11 cycles. TCRdb reanalysed the 5' RACE reads using MiXCR and keeps one entry per CDR3 protein. The table has around 1,500,000 distinct CDR3 sequences, over 25% seen once. The chain joins TRBV10-2 to TRBJ2-7; no reliable D call. Source material: blood. This TCR derives from a young woman in good health. CDR3 nucleotides: TGCGCCAGCAGTGAGAATCGGCCCCGGAACTCCTACGAGCAGTACTTC. Translating gives CASSENRPRNSYEQYF.